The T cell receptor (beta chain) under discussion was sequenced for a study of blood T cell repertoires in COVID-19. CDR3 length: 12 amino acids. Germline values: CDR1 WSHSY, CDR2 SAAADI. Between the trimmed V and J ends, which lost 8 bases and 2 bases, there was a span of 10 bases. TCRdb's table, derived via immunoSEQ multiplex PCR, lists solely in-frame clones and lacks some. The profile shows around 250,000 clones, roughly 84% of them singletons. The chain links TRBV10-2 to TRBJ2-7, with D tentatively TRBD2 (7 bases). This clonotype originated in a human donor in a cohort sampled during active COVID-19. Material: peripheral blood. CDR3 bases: TGCGCCAGCGGGGAGGGGGCCTACGAGCAGTACTTC. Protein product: CASGEGAYEQYF.